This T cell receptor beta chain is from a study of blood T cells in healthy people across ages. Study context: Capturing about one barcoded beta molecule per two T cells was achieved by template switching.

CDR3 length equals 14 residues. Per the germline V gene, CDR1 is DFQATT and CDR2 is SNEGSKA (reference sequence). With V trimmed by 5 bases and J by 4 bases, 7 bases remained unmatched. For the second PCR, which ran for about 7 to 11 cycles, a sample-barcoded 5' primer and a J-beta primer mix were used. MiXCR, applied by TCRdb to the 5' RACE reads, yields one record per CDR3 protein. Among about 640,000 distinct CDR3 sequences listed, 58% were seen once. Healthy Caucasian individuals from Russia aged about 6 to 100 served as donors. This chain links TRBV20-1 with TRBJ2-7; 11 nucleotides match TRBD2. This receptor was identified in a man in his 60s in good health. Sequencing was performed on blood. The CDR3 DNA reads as TGCAGTGCTCATAGCGGGGGGGCTGCATACGAGCAGTACTTC. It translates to CSAHSGGAAYEQYF.